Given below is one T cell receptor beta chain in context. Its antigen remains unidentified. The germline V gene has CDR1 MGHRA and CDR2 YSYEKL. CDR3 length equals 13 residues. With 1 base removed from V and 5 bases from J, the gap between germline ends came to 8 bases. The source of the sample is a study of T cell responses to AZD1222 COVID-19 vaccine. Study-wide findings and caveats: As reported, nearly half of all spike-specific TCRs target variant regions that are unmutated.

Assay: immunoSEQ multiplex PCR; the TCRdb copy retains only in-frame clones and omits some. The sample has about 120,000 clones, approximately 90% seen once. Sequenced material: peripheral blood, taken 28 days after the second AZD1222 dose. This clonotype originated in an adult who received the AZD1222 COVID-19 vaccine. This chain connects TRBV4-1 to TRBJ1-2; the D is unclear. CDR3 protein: CASSQVFSYGYTF. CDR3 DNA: TGCGCCAGCAGCCAAGTCTTCTCATATGGCTACACCTTC.